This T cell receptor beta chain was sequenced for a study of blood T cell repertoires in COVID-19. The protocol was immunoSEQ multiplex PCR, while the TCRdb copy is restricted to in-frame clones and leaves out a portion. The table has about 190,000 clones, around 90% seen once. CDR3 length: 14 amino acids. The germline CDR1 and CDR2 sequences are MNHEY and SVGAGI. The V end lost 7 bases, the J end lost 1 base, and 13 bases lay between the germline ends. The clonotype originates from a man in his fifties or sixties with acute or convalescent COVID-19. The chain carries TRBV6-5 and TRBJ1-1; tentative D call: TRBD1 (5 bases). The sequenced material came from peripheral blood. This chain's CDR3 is CASTLLGANTEAFF. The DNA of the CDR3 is TGTGCCAGCACCCTTCTAGGGGCGAACACTGAAGCTTTCTTT.